This T cell receptor beta chain was captured in a study of T cell responses to AZD1222 COVID-19 vaccine. Study results and limitations: Increases in Spike-specific TCR breadth and depth were seen after two AZD1222 doses.

Data came from immunoSEQ multiplex PCR; TCRdb stores just in-frame clones and leaves some out. Among 20,000 to 25,000 clones listed, around nine tenths were seen once. Of note for this clone: Its antigen is unidentified.

CDR3 length equals 15 residues. J was trimmed by 5 bases and V by 1 base; bases with no gene match: 6. Germline V CDR1 and CDR2: SGHRS, YFSETQ. Here the sequenced sample was peripheral blood, taken 28 days after the second AZD1222 dose. This sequence originates from an adult who received the AZD1222 COVID-19 vaccine. This chain uses TRBV5-1 with TRBJ1-5; 7 nucleotides line up with TRBD1. The CDR3 reads CASSLSPGGYQPQHF. In DNA, the CDR3 is TGCGCCAGCAGCTTGAGCCCAGGGGGTTATCAGCCCCAGCATTTT.